The TCR beta chain under discussion was sequenced for a study of CD8 T cells in ankylosing spondylitis. Note on this clonotype: Antigen unknown.

A quantitative 5'-RACE method, one with molecular barcodes, was used to make TCR beta libraries. TCRdb ran MiXCR on the 5' RACE reads and lists one entry per CDR3 protein. The sample holds about 800,000 distinct CDR3 sequences, around 11% seen once. Trimming took 2 bases from V and 3 from J; bases not matched to a gene: 4. Germline loops: CDR1 SGDLS, CDR2 YYNGEE. The CDR3 covers 15 residues. Study-level points and caveats: Reports of some motif variants in reactive arthritis synovial fluid and blood predate this one. Matched ankylosing spondylitis synovial fluid reportedly contained a significantly enriched population of disease-linked clones. Characteristic, it appeared, of ankylosing spondylitis blood was a TCR beta motif of eight highly homologous variants. Peripheral blood held disease-linked clones only at relatively low frequency, and these were CD8+.

The TCR originated in a male donor with ankylosing spondylitis. The sample taken for sequencing was blood, either unsorted or a sorted T cell fraction (not recorded which). The chain employs TRBV9 and TRBJ2-2; the match to TRBD2 covers 7 bases. Here the CDR3 reads CASSVREYDTGELFF. The CDR3 DNA sequence: TGTGCCAGCAGCGTGCGGGAGTATGACACCGGGGAGCTGTTTTTT.